This is a list of T cell receptor beta chains from one sample in a study of blood T cell repertoires in COVID-19. The method was immunoSEQ multiplex PCR; TCRdb's version includes in-frame clones alone and lacks a portion of them. The sample has roughly 170,000 clones, 70% to 85% seen once. The specimen was peripheral blood. These receptors originate from a human donor in a cohort sampled during active COVID-19. Both conserved end residues are part of each CDR3. A D gene is named only where the DNA matches it firmly. Clone size is given for some rows only: seen once, a few or many times, or a class if the clone is expanded.

V	J	size	D	CDR3	DNA
TRBV6-6	TRBJ1-1	.	.	CASSQTGPTEAFF	TGTGCCAGCAGCCAAACAGGGCCCACTGAAGCTTTCTTT
TRBV29-1	TRBJ1-5	.	.	CSAGTPRGPQHF	TGCAGCGCCGGAACCCCGCGCGGGCCCCAGCATTTT
TRBV12-3/TRBV12-4	TRBJ2-7	.	.	CASSFGQTYEQYF	TGTGCCAGCAGTTTTGGTCAGACCTACGAGCAGTACTTC
TRBV5-1	TRBJ2-7	once	TRBD1	CASSPREGQPYEQYF	TGCGCCAGCAGCCCCCGCGAGGGACAGCCTTACGAGCAGTACTTC
TRBV5-6	TRBJ1-1	.	.	CASTLPGVSEAFF	TGTGCCAGCACCCTCCCGGGGGTATCTGAAGCTTTCTTT
TRBV27	TRBJ1-4	once	.	CASRTTEGLTNEKLFF	TGTGCCAGCAGGACGACGGAGGGGCTAACTAATGAAAAACTGTTTTTT
TRBV12-3/TRBV12-4	TRBJ2-1	.	.	CASSLLRDSEQFF	TGTGCCAGCAGTTTATTGAGAGACAGCGAGCAGTTCTTC
TRBV11-2	TRBJ2-5	.	.	CASSSVEGGRIETQYF	TGTGCCAGCAGCTCCGTGGAGGGGGGGCGTATAGAGACCCAGTACTTC
TRBV11-2	TRBJ1-1	.	.	CASSQGGYVNTEAFF	TGTGCCAGCAGTCAAGGGGGTTATGTGAACACTGAAGCTTTCTTT
TRBV10-3	TRBJ1-5	.	TRBD1	CAISESTRGNQPQHF	TGTGCCATCAGTGAGTCGACCAGGGGGAATCAGCCCCAGCATTTT
TRBV9	TRBJ2-7	.	TRBD1	CASSPGTGASYEQYF	TGTGCCAGCAGCCCCGGGACAGGGGCCTCCTACGAGCAGTACTTC
TRBV2	TRBJ2-5	.	TRBD2	CASSEVLGLPVQETQYF	TGTGCCAGCAGTGAAGTATTGGGACTACCCGTCCAAGAGACCCAGTACTTC
TRBV2	TRBJ2-7	.	.	CASSEGSAAYEQYF	TGTGCCAGCAGTGAAGGGAGTGCGGCCTACGAGCAGTACTTC
TRBV9	TRBJ2-7	.	TRBD1	CASSVGGTGIYEQYF	TGTGCCAGCAGCGTAGGGGGGACAGGGATCTACGAGCAGTACTTC
TRBV5-4	TRBJ2-1	.	TRBD1	CASGSRGYTYNEQFF	TGTGCCAGCGGGTCCAGGGGGTATACCTACAATGAGCAGTTCTTC
TRBV11-2	TRBJ2-1	.	TRBD2	CASSLDGLAGAPEYNEQFF	TGTGCCAGCAGCTTAGATGGGCTAGCGGGGGCCCCAGAGTACAATGAGCAGTTCTTC
TRBV6-2/TRBV6-3	TRBJ1-3	few	.	CASSFGGNTIYF	TGTGCCAGCAGCTTCGGGGGAAACACCATATATTTT
TRBV5-1	TRBJ1-4	.	TRBD1	CASSSSGTEREKLFF	TGCGCCAGCAGCTCCTCCGGGACAGAGCGAGAAAAACTGTTTTTT
TRBV4-2	TRBJ1-1	.	.	CASSQASTGPTEAFF	TGTGCCAGCAGCCAAGCATCAACAGGGCCTACTGAAGCTTTCTTT
TRBV7-9	TRBJ1-1	few	.	CASSGRTWEPSEAFF	TGTGCCAGCAGCGGCAGGACGTGGGAGCCCTCTGAAGCTTTCTTT
TRBV10-3	TRBJ2-1	.	TRBD2	CAISESASGGYNEQFF	TGTGCCATCAGTGAGTCTGCTAGCGGGGGCTACAATGAGCAGTTCTTC
TRBV7-9	TRBJ1-1	.	.	CASSFPAGDTEAFF	TGTGCCAGCAGCTTTCCGGCAGGGGACACTGAAGCTTTCTTT
TRBV3-1/TRBV3-2	TRBJ2-5	.	TRBD2	CASSQDLIAGAETQYF	TGTGCCAGCAGCCAAGATCTGATAGCGGGGGCAGAGACCCAGTACTTC
TRBV7-8	TRBJ2-1	.	.	CASSLGVGANEQFF	TGTGCCAGCAGCTTAGGAGTGGGGGCGAATGAGCAGTTCTTC
TRBV5-1	TRBJ1-1	.	.	CASSLVDRLNTEAFF	TGCGCCAGCAGCTTAGTTGACAGGTTGAACACTGAAGCTTTCTTT